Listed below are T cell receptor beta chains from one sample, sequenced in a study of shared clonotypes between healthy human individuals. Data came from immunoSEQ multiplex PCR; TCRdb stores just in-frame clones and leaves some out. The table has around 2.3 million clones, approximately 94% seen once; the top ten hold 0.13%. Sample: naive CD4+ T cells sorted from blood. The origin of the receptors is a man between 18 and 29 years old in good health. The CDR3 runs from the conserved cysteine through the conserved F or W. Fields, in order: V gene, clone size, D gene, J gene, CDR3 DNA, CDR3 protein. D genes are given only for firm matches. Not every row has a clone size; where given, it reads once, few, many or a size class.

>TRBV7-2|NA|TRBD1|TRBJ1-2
TGTGCCAGCAGCCCCACGGGACAGGGGACCTATGGCTACACCTTC
CASSPTGQGTYGYTF
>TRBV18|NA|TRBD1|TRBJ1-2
TGTGCCAGCTCACCGCCGGGACAGGGGGCTCTGAACTATGGCTACACCTTC
CASSPPGQGALNYGYTF
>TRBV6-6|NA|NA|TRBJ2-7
TGTGCCAGCAGTAGATCAGGGTACGAGCAGTACTTC
CASSRSGYEQYF
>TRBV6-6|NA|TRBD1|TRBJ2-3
TGTGCCAGCAGTCCGACAGGGGGCACAGATACGCAGTATTTT
CASSPTGGTDTQYF
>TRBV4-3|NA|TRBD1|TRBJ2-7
TGCGCCAGCAGCCGAAAAGCAGGGGGAGAGCCCCACGAGCAGTACTTC
CASSRKAGGEPHEQYF
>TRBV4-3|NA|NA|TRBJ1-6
TGCGCCAGCAGCCATTATACCCCGGGACTGATTAATTCACCCCTCCACTTT
CASSHYTPGLINSPLHF
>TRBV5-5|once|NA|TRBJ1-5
TGTGCCAGCAGCCTGCAGGGTGGGGACCAGCCCCAGCATTTT
CASSLQGGDQPQHF
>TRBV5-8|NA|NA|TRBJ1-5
TGTGCCAGCAGCTTGGGTTTGGCTACAGTCCAGCCCCAGCATTTT
CASSLGLATVQPQHF
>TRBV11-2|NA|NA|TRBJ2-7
TGTGCCAGCAGCGCCCTGGAGGGCCCCTACGAGCAGTACTTC
CASSALEGPYEQYF
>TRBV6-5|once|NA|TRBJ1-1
TGTGCCAGCAGTTACCGGAGGGGCGAAGCTTTCTTT
CASSYRRGEAFF
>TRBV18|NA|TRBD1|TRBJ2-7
TGTGCCAGCTCACCACAAGGGACAGGGGTTCCCTACGAGCAGTACTTC
CASSPQGTGVPYEQYF
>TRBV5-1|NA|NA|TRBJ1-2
TGCGCCAGCAGCTTGGGGACAGCGAATAACTATGGCTACACCTTC
CASSLGTANNYGYTF
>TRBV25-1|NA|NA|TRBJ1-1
TGTGCCAGCAGTGAATTAGGCGGAATGAACACTGAAGCTTTCTTT
CASSELGGMNTEAFF
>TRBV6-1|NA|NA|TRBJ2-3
TGTGCCAGCAGTGAACAAGGGGGCACAGATACGCAGTATTTT
CASSEQGGTDTQYF
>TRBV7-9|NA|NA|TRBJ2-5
TGTGCCAGCAGCTTAGGCCAACTGAACCCGCAAGAGACCCAGTACTTC
CASSLGQLNPQETQYF
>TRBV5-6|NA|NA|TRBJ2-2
TGTGCCAGCAGCCTAGCGACCGGGGAGCTGTTTTTT
CASSLATGELFF
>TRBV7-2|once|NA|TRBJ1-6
TGTGCCAGCAGCCTGGGAGGGCCTGCTAATTCACCCCTCCACTTT
CASSLGGPANSPLHF
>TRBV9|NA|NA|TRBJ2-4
TGTGCCAGCAGCGTAGGAAGGGGGTCGGCCAAAAACATTCAGTACTTC
CASSVGRGSAKNIQYF
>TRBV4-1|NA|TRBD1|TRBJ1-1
TGCGCCAGCAGCCAAGATAGGGACAGACGGGCTTTCTTT
CASSQDRDRRAFF
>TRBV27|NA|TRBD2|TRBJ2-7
TGTGCCAGCAGTTTATTAGCGGGAGGGCTAGAGCAGTACTTC
CASSLLAGGLEQYF
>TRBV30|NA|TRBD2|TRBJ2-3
TGTGCCTGGAGTGTAGGCGCGGGGGGCCTCTCGTACACAGATACGCAGTATTTT
CAWSVGAGGLSYTDTQYF
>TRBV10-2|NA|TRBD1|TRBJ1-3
TGCGCCAGCAGCAGGGACAGGACCTCTGGAAACACCATATATTTT
CASSRDRTSGNTIYF
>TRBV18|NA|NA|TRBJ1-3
TGTGCCAGCTCAAGCAACATAGACTCCGGCTCTGGAAACACCATATATTTT
CASSSNIDSGSGNTIYF
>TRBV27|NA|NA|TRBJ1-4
TGTGCCAGCAGTAGGGTGGGACTGTTTTTT
CASSRVGLFF
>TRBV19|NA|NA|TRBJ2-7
TGTGCCAGTAAAAGGGGGGGTCAGTCCTACGAGCAGTACTTC
CASKRGGQSYEQYF
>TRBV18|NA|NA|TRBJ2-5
TGTGCCAGCTCACCGGGGGCAGGCGGAGAGACCCAGTACTTC
CASSPGAGGETQYF
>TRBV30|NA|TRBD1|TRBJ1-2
TGTGCCTCACCGGACAGGGAACTTTATGGCTACACCTTT
CASPDRELYGYTF
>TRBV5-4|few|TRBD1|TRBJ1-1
TGTGCCAGCAGCCTAAGTGGGACAGGGAACACTGAAGCTTTCTTT
CASSLSGTGNTEAFF
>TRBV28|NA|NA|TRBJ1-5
TGTGCCAGCACCCCTAATGATGGCCAGCCCCAGCATTTT
CASTPNDGQPQHF
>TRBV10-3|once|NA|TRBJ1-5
TGTGCCATCAGCGCCACGGAGAGCAATCAGCCCCAGCATTTT
CAISATESNQPQHF
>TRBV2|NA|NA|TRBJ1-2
TGTGCCAGCAGTGCAGGGGTCGGCGATTATGGCTACACCTTC
CASSAGVGDYGYTF
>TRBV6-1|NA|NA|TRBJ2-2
TGTGCCAGCAGTGCAGACAGACCCTACACCGGGGAGCTGTTTTTT
CASSADRPYTGELFF
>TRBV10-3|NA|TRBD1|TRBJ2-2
TGTGCCATCAGCAGACAGGGGATTAACACCGGGGAGCTGTTTTTT
CAISRQGINTGELFF
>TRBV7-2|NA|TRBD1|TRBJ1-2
TGTGCCAGCAGCTTAGAGACAGGGGCTGGCTACACCTTC
CASSLETGAGYTF
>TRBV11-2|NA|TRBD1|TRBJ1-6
TGTGCCAGCTCTTGGGGGGGACAGGGAATGGATTCACCCCTCCACTTT
CASSWGGQGMDSPLHF
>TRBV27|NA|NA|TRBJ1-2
TGTGCCAGCAGTTTCCATGTGGACTATGGCTACACCTTC
CASSFHVDYGYTF
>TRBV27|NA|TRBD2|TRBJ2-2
TGTGCCAGCAGTCCCTTTAGCGGGAGCACCACCGGGGAGCTGTTTTTT
CASSPFSGSTTGELFF
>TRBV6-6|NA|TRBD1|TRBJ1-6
TGTGCCAGCAGGGGGACAGGGAGCAATTCACCCCTCCACTTT
CASRGTGSNSPLHF
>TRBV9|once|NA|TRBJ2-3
TGTGCCAGCAGCGTGGCGGGGCCCACAGATACGCAGTATTTT
CASSVAGPTDTQYF
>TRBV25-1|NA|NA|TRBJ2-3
TGTGCCAGCAGTTTAACAGATACGCAGTATTTT
CASSLTDTQYF
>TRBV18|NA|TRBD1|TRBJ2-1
TGTGCCAGCTCACCTTACGGACAGGGGATCTACAGTGAGCAGTTCTTC
CASSPYGQGIYSEQFF
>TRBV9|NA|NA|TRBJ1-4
TGTGCCAGCAGCTACGCCCCCGGAGATGAAAAACTGTTTTTT
CASSYAPGDEKLFF
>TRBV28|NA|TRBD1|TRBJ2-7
TGTGCCGTCCACCCGGGACAGGTAATCAACGAGCAGTACTTC
CAVHPGQVINEQYF
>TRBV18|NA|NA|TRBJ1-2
TGTGCCAGCTCACCCGGTGAGGGGTGTACCTTC
CASSPGEGCTF
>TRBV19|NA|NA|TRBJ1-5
TGTGCCAGTAGTATTGTCTCAGCCCCTAATCAGCCCCAGCATTTT
CASSIVSAPNQPQHF
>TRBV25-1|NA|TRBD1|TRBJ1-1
TGTGCCAGCAGTCGGACAGGGTTAAACACTGAAGCTTTCTTT
CASSRTGLNTEAFF
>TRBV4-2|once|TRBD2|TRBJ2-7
TGTGCCAGCAGCCAAGCAACTAGCGGGGGTGCCTACGAGCAGTACTTC
CASSQATSGGAYEQYF
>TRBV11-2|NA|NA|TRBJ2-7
TGTGCCAGCAGCTTAACTCGGGAGATCAACGAGCAGTACTTC
CASSLTREINEQYF